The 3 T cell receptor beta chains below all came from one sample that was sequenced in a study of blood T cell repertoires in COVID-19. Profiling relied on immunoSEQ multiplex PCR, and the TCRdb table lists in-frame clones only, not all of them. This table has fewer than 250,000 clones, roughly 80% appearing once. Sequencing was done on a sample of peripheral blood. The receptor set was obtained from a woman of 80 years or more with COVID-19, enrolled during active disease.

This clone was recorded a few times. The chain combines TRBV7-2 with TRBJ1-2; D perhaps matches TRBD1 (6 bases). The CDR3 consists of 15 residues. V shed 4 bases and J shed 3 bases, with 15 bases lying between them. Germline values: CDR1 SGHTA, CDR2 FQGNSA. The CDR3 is CASSSRGGSYYGYTF. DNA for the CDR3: TGTGCCAGCAGCTCCCGGGGGGGCAGCTACTATGGCTACACCTTC. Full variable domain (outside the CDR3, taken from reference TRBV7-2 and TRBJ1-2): GAGVSQSPSNKVTEKGKDVELRCDPISGHTALYWYRQSLGQGLEFLIYFQGNSAPDKSGLPSDRFSAERTGGSVSTLTIQRTQQEDSAVYLCASSSRGGSYYGYTFGSGTRLTVV.

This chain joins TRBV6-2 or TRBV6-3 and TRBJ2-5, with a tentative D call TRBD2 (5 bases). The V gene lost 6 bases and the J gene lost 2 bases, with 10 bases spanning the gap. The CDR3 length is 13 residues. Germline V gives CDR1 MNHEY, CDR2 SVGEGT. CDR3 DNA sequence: TGTGCCAGCAGCCCCGGGGTTCAAGAGACCCAGTACTTC. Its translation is CASSPGVQETQYF.

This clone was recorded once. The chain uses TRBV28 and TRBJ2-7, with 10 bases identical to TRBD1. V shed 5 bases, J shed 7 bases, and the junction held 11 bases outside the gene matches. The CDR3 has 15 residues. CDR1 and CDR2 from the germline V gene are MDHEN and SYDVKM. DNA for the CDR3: TGTGCCAGCAGTACCCCTCGACAGGGGGCTCTTGAGCAGTACGTC. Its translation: CASSTPRQGALEQYV.